The sample holds a few counts of the clone carrying this TCR beta chain. Its specificity is not known. TCRdb passed the 5' RACE reads through MiXCR, listing each CDR3 protein once. The data hold 250,000 to 350,000 distinct CDR3 sequences, with roughly a fifth observed a single time. The data originate from a study of T-cell memory formation after mild COVID-19. Study details: Largely donor-specific sequence clusters came from two donors. Broader study findings: Second-wave clones peaking on day 37 lacked confirmed SARS-CoV-2 specificity. Clones that shrank (day 15 to 85) were balanced CD4/CD8, whereas later expanders leaned CD4+.

CDR3 length: 15 amino acids. Germline CDR1 is LNHNV and CDR2 is YYDKDF (reference sequence). V dropped 5 bases and J dropped 7; count of bases not matched to a gene: 10. The receptor was isolated from a man between 18 and 35 years old who had mild COVID-19 (a few samples of this study predate the infection). Cell type and time point are not known. The V gene is TRBV15, the J gene TRBJ1-2; 10 bases match TRBD1. The sequencing input was PBMCs or a T cell subset sorted from them (not recorded which). The CDR3 DNA sequence: TGTGCCACCAGCCCCCCCGGGACAGGGGAAAGTGGCTACACCTTC. Translating gives CATSPPGTGESGYTF.